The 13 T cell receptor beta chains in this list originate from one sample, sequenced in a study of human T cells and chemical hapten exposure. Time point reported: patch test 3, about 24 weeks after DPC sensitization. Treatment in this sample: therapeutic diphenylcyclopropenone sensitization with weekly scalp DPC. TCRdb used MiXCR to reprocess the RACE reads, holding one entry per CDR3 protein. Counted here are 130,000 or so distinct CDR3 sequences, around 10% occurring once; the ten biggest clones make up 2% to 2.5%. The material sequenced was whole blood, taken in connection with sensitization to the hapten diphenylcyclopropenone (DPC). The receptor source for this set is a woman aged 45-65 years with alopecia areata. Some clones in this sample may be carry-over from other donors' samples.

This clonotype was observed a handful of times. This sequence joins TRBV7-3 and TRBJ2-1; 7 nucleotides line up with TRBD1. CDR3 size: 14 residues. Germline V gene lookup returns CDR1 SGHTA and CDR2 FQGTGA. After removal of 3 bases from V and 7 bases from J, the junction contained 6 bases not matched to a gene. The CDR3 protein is CASSFAGGYNEQFF. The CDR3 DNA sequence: TGTGCCAGCAGCTTTGCAGGGGGTTATAATGAGCAGTTCTTC.

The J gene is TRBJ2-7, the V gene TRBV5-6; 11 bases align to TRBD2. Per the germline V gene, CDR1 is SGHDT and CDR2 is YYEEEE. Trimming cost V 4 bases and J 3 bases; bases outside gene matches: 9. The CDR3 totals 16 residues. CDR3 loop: CASSPPGLAEFYEQYF. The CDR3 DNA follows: TGTGCCAGCAGCCCGCCGGGACTAGCGGAGTTCTACGAGCAGTACTTC.

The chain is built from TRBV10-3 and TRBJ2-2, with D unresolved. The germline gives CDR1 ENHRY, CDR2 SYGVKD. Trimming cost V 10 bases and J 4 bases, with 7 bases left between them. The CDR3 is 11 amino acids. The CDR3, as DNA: TGTGCCACCGCTAGCACCGGGGAGCTGTTTTTT. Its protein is CATASTGELFF.

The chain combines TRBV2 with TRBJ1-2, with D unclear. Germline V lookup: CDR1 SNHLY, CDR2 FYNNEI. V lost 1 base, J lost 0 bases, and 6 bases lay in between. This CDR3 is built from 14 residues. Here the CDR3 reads CASSEGATNYGYTF. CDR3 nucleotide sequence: TGTGCCAGCAGTGAAGGGGCGACTAACTATGGCTACACCTTC.

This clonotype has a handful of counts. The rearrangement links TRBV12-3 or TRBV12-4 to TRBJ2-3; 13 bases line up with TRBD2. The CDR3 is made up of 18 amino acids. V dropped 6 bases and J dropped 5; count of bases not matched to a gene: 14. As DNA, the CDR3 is TGTGCCAGCAGCGGACTAGCGGGAGTCAATCTAGGGGTAGATACGCAGTATTTT. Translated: CASSGLAGVNLGVDTQYF.

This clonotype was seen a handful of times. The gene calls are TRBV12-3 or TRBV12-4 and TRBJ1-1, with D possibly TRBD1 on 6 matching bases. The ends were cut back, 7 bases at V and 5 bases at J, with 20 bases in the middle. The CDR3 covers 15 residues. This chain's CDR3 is CASMGGGRGGTEAFF. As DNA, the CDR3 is TGTGCCAGCATGGGTGGGGGGCGCGGAGGGACTGAAGCTTTCTTT.

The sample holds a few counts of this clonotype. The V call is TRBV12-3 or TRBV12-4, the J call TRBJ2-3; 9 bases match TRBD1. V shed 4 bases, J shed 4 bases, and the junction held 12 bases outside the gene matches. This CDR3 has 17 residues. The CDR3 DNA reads TGTGCCAGCAGTTCCTCAGACAGGGGGGAAAGGGCAGATACGCAGTATTTT. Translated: CASSSSDRGERADTQYF.

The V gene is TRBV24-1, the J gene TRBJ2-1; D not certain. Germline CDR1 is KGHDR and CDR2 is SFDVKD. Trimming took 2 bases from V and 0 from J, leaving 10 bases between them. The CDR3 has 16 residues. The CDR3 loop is CATSDSKPSSYNEQFF. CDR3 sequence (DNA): TGTGCCACCAGTGATTCGAAGCCTAGCTCCTACAATGAGCAGTTCTTC.

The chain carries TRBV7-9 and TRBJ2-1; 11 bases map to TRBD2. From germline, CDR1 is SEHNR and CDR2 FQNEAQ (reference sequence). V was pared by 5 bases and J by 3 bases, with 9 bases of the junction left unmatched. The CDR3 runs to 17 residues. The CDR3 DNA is TGTGCCAGCAGCCATAAGACTAGCGGGATTTTCTACAATGAGCAGTTCTTC. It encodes CASSHKTSGIFYNEQFF. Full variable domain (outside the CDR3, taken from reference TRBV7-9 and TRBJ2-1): DTGVSQNPRHKITKRGQNVTFRCDPISEHNRLYWYRQTLGQGPEFLTYFQNEAQLEKSRLLSDRFSAERPKGSFSTLEIQRTEQGDSAMYLCASSHKTSGIFYNEQFFGPGTRLTVL.

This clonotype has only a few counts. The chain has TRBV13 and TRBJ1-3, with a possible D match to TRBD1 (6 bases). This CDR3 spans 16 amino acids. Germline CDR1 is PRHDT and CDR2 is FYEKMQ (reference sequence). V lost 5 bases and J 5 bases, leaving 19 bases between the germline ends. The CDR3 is CASSLEDSRLRNTIYF. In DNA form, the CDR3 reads TGTGCCAGCAGCCTCGAGGACAGCAGGCTAAGAAACACCATATATTTT.

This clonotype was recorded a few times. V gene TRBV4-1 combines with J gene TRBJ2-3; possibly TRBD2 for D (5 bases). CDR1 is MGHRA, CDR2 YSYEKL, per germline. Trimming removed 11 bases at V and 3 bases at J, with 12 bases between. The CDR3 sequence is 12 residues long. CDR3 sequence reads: CAAPLATDTQYF. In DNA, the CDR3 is TGCGCCGCACCGCTAGCAACAGATACGCAGTATTTT.

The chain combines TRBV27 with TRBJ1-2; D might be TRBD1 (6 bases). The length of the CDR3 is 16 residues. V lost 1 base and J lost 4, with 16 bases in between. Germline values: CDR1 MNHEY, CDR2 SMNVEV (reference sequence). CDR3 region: CASSLYGGQGGYGYTF. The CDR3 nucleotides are TGTGCCAGCAGTTTATATGGGGGGCAGGGCGGCTATGGCTACACCTTC.

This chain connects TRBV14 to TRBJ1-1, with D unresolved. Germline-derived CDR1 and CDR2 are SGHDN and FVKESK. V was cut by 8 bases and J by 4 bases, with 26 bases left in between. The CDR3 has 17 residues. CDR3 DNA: TGTGCCAGCGGGCGTAGTTATAAGGGCAGATACGGCACTGAAGCTTTCTTT. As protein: CASGRSYKGRYGTEAFF.